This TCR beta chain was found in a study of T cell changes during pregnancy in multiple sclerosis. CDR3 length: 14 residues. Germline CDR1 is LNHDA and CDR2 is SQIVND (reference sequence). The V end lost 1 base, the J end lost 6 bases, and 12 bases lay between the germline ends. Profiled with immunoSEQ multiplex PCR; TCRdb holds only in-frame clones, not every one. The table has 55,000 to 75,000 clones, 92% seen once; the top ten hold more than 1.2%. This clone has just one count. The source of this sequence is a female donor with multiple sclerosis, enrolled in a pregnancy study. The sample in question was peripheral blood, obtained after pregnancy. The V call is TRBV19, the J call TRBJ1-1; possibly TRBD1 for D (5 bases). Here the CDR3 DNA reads TGTGCCAGTAGTATAGGGGGGGTTGGGGCTGAAGCTTTCTTT. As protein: CASSIGGVGAEAFF.